Sequencing of this TCR beta chain was carried out in a study of blood T cell repertoires in COVID-19 (TCRdb year 2020). With respect to the entire study: The collaborator samples originated in the United States, Italy and Spain and spanned the acute and convalescent phases of COVID-19. The prospective study material was composed of cDNA or gDNA derived from T cells, B-cell-depleted T cells, or PBMCs. Deeply sampled blood TCRbeta repertoires from subjects exposed to, actively infected with, or recovered from COVID-19 were included in the dataset. A freely available public database, intended as a resource for researchers studying the immune response to SARS-CoV-2, is where the repertoires were released. Samples were obtained from the ongoing ImmuneRACE study (first 160 participants) and from some 1,200 subjects provided by 6 global collaborators. Nearly every sample came with metadata listing a de-identified subject ID, COVID-19 status, age in years and sex. HLA class I and class II types, where available, came from metadata supplied by the sample provider rather than from assay-based typing.

TCRbeta CDR3 regions were amplified from genomic DNA using the immunoSEQ Assay, a bias-controlled multiplex PCR. From the authors' description of their analysis: Nucleated cell counts per sample were estimated from amplification of reference gene primers within the assay. To quantify the absolute abundance of each unique TCRbeta CDR3 rearrangement, sequence reads were collapsed and filtered. For each sample, productive Simpson clonality was calculated as the square root of Simpson's diversity index across productive rearrangements. The table was pulled from immuneACCESS by TCRdb, which kept in-frame rearrangements only. Such tables lose some clones; where checked, under half of the loss comes from unresolved V genes, and the rest has no known cause. That table is the source of V, J and clone size, and D and trimming were worked out from the DNA. For this sample the table gives hundreds of thousands of clones, of which 70% to 90% were detected only once. Of the sample, over 2% falls within the top ten clones.

Whole blood was collected in K2EDTA tubes by collaborating institutions according to the institutions' own protocols. For TCRbeta analysis, collaborators shipped samples in one of three forms: frozen whole blood, isolated PBMCs, or DNA extracted from either of those sample types. Results and caveats for the whole study, not just this receptor: The amount of clinical and demographic metadata varied by source and participant and was provided uncurated.

CDR1 is given as SEHNR and CDR2 as FQNEAQ, both from the germline V gene (reference sequence). There are 13 amino acids in the CDR3, from cysteine to phenylalanine inclusive. The only DNA kept is the CDR3, 39 bases in frame from the first base. V and J are truncated by 5 bases and 6 bases respectively, leaving an intervening sequence of 11 bases. As for this clone: Its antigen is still unknown. There are no base qualities to consult, and no much larger clone falls within one base.

This clonotype originated in a woman aged 45-65 years with acute or convalescent COVID-19. The chain joins TRBV7-9 to TRBJ1-5; possibly the D gene is TRBD1, per 5 matching bases. The specimen was peripheral blood. The nucleotide sequence is given as TGTGCCAGCAGCCCAGGGCCCGCTCAGCCCCAGCATTTT. This codes for CASSPGPAQPQHF. The CDR3, completed at both ends by the reference TRBV7-9 and TRBJ1-5 genes, gives the full variable domain DTGVSQNPRHKITKRGQNVTFRCDPISEHNRLYWYRQTLGQGPEFLTYFQNEAQLEKSRLLSDRFSAERPKGSFSTLEIQRTEQGDSAMYLCASSPGPAQPQHFGDGTRLSIL.